The rows below give T cell receptor beta chains drawn from one sample of a study of blood T cell repertoires in COVID-19. TCRdb's copy holds only in-frame clones and misses some; the assay was immunoSEQ multiplex PCR. The sample shows 56,000 or so clones, 65% to 90% of them seen only once. The sample was peripheral blood. All receptors derive from a human donor in a cohort sampled during active COVID-19. Both conserved end residues are part of each CDR3. A D gene is named only where the DNA matches it firmly.

>TRBJ1-1|TRBD1|TRBV9
CASSVRDRGSEAFF
>TRBJ2-7|NA|TRBV6-2/TRBV6-3
CASSPGQPVQYF
>TRBJ1-6|TRBD1|TRBV2
CASSEWLGQGNSPLHF
>TRBJ1-6|TRBD1|TRBV18
CASSQGTGNNSPLHF
>TRBJ1-1|TRBD1|TRBV6-1
CASSAGTGVMNTEAFF
>TRBJ1-5|NA|TRBV19
CASSLAGGQDYQPQHF
>TRBJ2-3|TRBD2|TRBV28
CASSPWTSGRKNTQYF
>TRBJ2-1|NA|TRBV29-1
CSVSDSKPFF
>TRBJ2-7|NA|TRBV5-6
CASSLPYYEQYF
>TRBJ1-2|TRBD1|TRBV5-5
CASSRTGGNYGYTF
>TRBJ2-1|TRBD2|TRBV11-2
CASSNRLAPNYNEQFF
>TRBJ2-7|TRBD2|TRBV27
CASTLAGGSGEQYF
>TRBJ1-5|TRBD1|TRBV28
CASSGDRGLGLAQHF
>TRBJ2-1|TRBD2|TRBV28
CASSSLSGGHSYNEQFF
>TRBJ2-7|NA|TRBV7-2
CASSLVPGSYEQYF